This section outlines one T cell receptor (beta chain) sequence together with its context. Its target is not known. The data derive from a study of T cell clones after liver transplantation. Study-wide background: Third-party-reactive TCRbeta sequences from pre-transplant mixed lymphocyte reactions served as antigen-independent comparators. Blood was drawn pre-transplant, before withdrawal, and after full or failed withdrawal.

Trimming shortened V by 2 bases and J by 9 bases, and 11 bases separated the two germline ends. CDR3 length equals 13 residues. Germline V gives CDR1 KGHSH, CDR2 LQKENI. Overall study findings and caveats: Compared with third party-reactive sequences, donor-reactive ones declined more, independent of withdrawal success. Circulating graft-donor-reactive CD4 TCRbeta sequences fell significantly post-transplant in 5 of 8 subjects.

Assay: immunoSEQ multiplex PCR; the TCRdb copy retains only in-frame clones and omits some. The sample includes around 76,000 clones, roughly 80% of them seen just once. The rearrangement links TRBV18 to TRBJ1-5; D is possibly TRBD1 (6 bases). The receptor was derived from a human patient who received a liver transplant. Some T cells may originate from the graft donor. The sequenced sample was CD4+ T cells from blood, obtained 12 months after liver transplant. Here the CDR3 DNA reads TGTGCCAGCTCACCAGAAGGGGGTCGGCCCCAGCATTTT. Translating it yields CASSPEGGRPQHF.